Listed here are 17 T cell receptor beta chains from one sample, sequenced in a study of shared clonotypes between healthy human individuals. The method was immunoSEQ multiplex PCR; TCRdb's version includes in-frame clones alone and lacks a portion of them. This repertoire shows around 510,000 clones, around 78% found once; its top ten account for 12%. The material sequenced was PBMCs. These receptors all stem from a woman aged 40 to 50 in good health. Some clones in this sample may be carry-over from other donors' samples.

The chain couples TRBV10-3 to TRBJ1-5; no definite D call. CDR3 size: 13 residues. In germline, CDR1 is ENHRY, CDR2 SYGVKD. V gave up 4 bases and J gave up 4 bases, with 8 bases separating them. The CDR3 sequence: CAISVDGNQPQHF. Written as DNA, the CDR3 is TGTGCCATCAGTGTGGACGGTAATCAGCCCCAGCATTTT.

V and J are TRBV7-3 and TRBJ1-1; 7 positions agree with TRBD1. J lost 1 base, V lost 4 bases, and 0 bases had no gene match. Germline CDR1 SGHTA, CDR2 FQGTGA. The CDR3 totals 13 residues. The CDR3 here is CASSWTGNTEAFF. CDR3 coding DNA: TGTGCCAGCAGCTGGACAGGGAACACTGAAGCTTTCTTT.

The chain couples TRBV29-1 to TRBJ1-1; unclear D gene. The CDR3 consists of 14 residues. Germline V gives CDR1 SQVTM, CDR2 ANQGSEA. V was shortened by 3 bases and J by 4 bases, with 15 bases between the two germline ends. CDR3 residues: CSVEWAGVATEAFF. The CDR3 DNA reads TGCAGCGTTGAGTGGGCTGGGGTGGCCACTGAAGCTTTCTTT.

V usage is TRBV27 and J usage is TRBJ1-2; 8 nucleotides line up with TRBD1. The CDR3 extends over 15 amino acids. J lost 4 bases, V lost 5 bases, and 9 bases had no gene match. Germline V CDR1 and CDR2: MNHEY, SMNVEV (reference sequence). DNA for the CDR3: TGTGCCAGCAGTGGGGGCCCGACAGGGGCCTATGGCTACACCTTC. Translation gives CASSGGPTGAYGYTF.

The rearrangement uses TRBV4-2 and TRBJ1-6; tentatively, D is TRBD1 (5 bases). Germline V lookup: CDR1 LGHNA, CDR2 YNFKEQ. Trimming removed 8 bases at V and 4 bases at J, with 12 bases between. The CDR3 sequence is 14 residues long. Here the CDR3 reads CASHPGQYNSPLHF. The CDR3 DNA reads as TGTGCCAGCCACCCAGGGCAGTATAATTCACCCCTCCACTTT.

CDR3 amino acids: CASSSFDEQFF. CDR3 in DNA: TGTGCCAGCAGCTCTTTTGATGAGCAGTTCTTC. The V call is TRBV6-6, the J call TRBJ2-1; D gene ambiguous. The CDR3 loop spans 11 amino acids. Germline lookup yields CDR1 MNHNY and CDR2 SVGAGI (reference sequence). V gave up 6 bases and J gave up 8 bases, with 8 bases separating them.

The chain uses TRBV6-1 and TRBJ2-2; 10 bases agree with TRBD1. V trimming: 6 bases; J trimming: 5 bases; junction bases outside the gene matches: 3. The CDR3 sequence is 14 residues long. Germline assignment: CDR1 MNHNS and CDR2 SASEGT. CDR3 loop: CASRWTGGTGELFF. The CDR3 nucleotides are TGTGCCAGCAGGTGGACAGGGGGAACCGGGGAGCTGTTTTTT.

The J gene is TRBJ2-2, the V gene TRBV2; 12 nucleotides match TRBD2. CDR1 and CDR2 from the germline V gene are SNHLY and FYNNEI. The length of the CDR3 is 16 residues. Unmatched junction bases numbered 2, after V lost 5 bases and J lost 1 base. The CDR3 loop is CASSILAGGNTGELFF. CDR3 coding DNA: TGTGCCAGCAGTATACTAGCGGGGGGGAACACCGGGGAGCTGTTTTTT.

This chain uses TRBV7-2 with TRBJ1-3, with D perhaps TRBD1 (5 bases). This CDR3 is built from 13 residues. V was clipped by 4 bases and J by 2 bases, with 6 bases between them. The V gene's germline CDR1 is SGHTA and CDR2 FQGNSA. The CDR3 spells CASSSGAGNTIYF. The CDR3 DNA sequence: TGTGCCAGCAGCTCGGGGGCTGGAAACACCATATATTTT. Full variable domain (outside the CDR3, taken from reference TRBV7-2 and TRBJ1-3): GAGVSQSPSNKVTEKGKDVELRCDPISGHTALYWYRQSLGQGLEFLIYFQGNSAPDKSGLPSDRFSAERTGGSVSTLTIQRTQQEDSAVYLCASSSGAGNTIYFGEGSWLTVV.

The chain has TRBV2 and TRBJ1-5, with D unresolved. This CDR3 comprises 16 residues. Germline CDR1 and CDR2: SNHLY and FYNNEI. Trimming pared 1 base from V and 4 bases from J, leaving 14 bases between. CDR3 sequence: CASSEGGVSVNQPQHF. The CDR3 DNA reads TGTGCCAGCAGTGAAGGGGGTGTCTCAGTAAATCAGCCCCAGCATTTT.

Here the CDR3 DNA reads TGTGCCAGTAGTCTGCGGACAGGGGAGCTGTTCGGCACAGATACGCAGTATTTT. Protein sequence: CASSLRTGELFGTDTQYF. The genes are TRBV19 and TRBJ2-3; TRBD1 agrees at 9 bases. Germline lookup yields CDR1 LNHDA and CDR2 SQIVND (reference sequence). This CDR3 has 18 residues. V shed 5 bases, J shed 1 base, and the junction held 13 bases outside the gene matches. Combining the CDR3 with reference TRBV19 and TRBJ2-3 gives the whole variable domain DGGITQSPKYLFRKEGQNVTLSCEQNLNHDAMYWYRQDPGQGLRLIYYSQIVNDFQKGDIAEGYSVSREKKESFPLTVTSAQKNPTAFYLCASSLRTGELFGTDTQYFGPGTRLTVL.

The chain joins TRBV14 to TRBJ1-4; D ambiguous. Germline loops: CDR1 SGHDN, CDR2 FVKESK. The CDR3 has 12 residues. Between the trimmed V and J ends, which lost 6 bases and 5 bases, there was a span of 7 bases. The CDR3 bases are TGTGCCAGCAGTAGGCTAAATGAAAAACTGTTTTTT. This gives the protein CASSRLNEKLFF.

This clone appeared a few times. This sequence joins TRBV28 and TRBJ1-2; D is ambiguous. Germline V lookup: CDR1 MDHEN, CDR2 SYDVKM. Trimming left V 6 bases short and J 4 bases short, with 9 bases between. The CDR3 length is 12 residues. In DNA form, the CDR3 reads TGTGCCAGCAGACCATGGGGCTATGGCTACACCTTC. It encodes CASRPWGYGYTF.

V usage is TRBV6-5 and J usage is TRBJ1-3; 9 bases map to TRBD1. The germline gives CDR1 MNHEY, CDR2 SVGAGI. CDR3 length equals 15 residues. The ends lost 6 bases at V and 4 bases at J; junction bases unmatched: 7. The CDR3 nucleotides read TGTGCCAGCAGGCTGACAGGGGGTCCAGGAAACACCATATATTTT. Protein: CASRLTGGPGNTIYF.

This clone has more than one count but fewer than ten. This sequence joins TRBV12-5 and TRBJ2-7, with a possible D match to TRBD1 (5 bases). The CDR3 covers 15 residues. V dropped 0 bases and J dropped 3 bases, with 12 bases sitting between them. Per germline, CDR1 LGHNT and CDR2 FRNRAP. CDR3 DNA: TGTGCTAGTGGTTTGGTACAGGCCATTTGCTACGAGCAGTACTTC. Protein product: CASGLVQAICYEQYF.

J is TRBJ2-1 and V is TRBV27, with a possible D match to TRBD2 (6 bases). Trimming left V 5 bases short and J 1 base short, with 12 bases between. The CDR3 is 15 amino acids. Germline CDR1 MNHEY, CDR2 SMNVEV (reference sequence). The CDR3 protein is CASSPSSASYNEQFF. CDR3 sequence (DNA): TGTGCCAGCAGTCCGTCTAGCGCATCCTACAATGAGCAGTTCTTC.

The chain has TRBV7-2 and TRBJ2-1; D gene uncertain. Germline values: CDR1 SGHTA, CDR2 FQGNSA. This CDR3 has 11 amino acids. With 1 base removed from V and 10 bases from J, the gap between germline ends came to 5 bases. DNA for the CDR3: TGTGCCAGCAGCTTAGGAGTAGAGCAGTTCTTC. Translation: CASSLGVEQFF.